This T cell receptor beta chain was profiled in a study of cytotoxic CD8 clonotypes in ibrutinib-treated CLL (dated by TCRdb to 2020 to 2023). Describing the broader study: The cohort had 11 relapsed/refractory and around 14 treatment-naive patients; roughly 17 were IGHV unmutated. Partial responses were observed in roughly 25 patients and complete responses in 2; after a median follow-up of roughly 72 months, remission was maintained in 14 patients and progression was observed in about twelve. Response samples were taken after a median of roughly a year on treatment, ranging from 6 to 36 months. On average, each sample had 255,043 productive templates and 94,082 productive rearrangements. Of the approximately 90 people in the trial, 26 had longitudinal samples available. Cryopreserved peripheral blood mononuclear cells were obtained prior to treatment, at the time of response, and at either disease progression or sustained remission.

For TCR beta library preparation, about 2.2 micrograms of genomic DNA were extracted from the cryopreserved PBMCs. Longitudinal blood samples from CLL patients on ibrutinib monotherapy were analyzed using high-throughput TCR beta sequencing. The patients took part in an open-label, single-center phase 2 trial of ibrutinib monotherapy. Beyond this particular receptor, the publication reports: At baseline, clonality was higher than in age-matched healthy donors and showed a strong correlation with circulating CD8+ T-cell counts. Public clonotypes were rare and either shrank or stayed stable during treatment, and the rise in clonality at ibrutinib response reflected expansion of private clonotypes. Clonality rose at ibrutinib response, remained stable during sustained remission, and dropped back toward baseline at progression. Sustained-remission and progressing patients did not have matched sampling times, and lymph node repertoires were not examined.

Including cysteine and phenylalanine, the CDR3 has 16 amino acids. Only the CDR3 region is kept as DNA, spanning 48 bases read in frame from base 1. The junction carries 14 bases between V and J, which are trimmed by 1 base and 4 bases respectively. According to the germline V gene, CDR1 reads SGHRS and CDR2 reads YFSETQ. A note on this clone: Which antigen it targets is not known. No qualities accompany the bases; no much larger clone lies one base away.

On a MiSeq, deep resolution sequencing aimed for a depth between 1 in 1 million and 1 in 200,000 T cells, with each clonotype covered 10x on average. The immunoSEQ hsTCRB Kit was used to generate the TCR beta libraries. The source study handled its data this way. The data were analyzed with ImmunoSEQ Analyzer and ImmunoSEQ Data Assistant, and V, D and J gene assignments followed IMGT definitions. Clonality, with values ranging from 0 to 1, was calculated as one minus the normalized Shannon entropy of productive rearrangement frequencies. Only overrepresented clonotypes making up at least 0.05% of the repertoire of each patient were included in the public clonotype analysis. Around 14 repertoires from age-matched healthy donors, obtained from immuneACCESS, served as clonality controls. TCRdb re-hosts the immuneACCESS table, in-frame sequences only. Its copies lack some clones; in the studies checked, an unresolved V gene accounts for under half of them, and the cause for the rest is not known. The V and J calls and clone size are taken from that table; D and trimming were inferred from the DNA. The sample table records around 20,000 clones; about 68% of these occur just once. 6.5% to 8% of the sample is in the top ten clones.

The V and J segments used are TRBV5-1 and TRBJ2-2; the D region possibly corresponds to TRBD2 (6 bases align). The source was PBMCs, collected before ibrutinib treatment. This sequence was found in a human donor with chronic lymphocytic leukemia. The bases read TGCGCCAGCAGCTTGTTGTCGGGGGTTAGCACCGGGGAGCTGTTTTTT. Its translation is CASSLLSGVSTGELFF.